A single T cell receptor beta chain is shown here with its context. The antigen is not known. Germline V gene data show CDR1 as MNHEY and CDR2 as SMNVEV (reference sequence). The length of the CDR3 is 18 residues. V trimming: 7 bases; J trimming: 1 base; junction bases outside the gene matches: 15. A multiplex PCR was run with 60 Vbeta primers and 13 Jbeta primers. Assay used: immunoSEQ multiplex PCR; TCRdb lists only in-frame clones, some missing. The sample includes 130,000 to 150,000 clones, roughly 70% seen only once; the top ten take roughly 4.7%. These data come from a study of cytomegalovirus exposure and HLA in healthy donors. General study findings and limits: Later analysis suggested most CMV-associated TCR beta chains were HLA-restricted. The authors enumerated 150 to 200 TCR beta chains as linked to cytomegalovirus. HLA alleles showed associations with fewer than 20,000 TCR beta sequences in a later analysis, at a 0.05 false discovery rate.

The J gene is TRBJ2-1, the V gene TRBV27, with TRBD2 matching 8 bases. The source is a man in his 60s in good health and CMV-seronegative. Sequences were obtained from PBMCs. DNA of the CDR3: TGTGCCAGCACTTTTAGTAGCGGGAAAGCTTATTCCTACAATGAGCAGTTCTTC. The encoded protein is CASTFSSGKAYSYNEQFF.